This T cell receptor (beta chain) was sequenced during a study of shared clonotypes between healthy human individuals. Looked up from germline, CDR1 is SEHNR and CDR2 is FQNEAQ (reference sequence). The V end lost 9 bases, the J end lost 0 bases, and 9 bases lay between the germline ends. This CDR3 spans 13 amino acids. Original methodology: Filtering differed since immunoSEQ provided only junctions, with no quality scores. Assay used: immunoSEQ multiplex PCR; TCRdb lists only in-frame clones, some missing. V and J calls and clone size follow that table, whereas D and trimming were derived from the DNA. The top ten clones hold less than 2% of a sample with 600,000 to 750,000 clones, about three quarters of them seen once.

The V call is TRBV7-9, the J call TRBJ1-5; D is unresolved. Sequencing used memory CD4+ T cells sorted from blood. Specified subset: CD45RA-negative fraction. This clonotype was sampled from a woman in her thirties in good health. The CDR3 is CASRPLSNQPQHF. The CDR3 region has the DNA TGTGCCAGTCGACCCCTTAGCAATCAGCCCCAGCATTTT.